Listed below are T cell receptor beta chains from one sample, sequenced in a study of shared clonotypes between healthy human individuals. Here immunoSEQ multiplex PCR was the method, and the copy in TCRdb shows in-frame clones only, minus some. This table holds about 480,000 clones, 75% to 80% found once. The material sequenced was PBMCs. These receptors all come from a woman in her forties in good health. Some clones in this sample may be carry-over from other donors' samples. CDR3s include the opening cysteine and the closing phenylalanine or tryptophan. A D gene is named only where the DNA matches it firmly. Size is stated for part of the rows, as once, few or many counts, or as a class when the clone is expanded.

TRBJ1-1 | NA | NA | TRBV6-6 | CASSYSGIGAFF | TGTGCCAGCAGTTACTCGGGAATAGGGGCTTTCTTT
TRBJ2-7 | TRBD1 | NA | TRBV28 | CASTQHRGVSHEQYF | TGTGCCAGCACGCAACACAGGGGTGTCAGCCACGAGCAGTACTTC
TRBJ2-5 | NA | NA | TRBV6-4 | CASRLTRRPTETQYF | TGTGCCAGCAGACTGACGAGACGGCCAACGGAGACCCAGTACTTC
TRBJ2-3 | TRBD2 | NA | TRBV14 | CASSLGVAGARPDTQYF | TGTGCCAGCAGCCTGGGGGTAGCGGGAGCTAGGCCAGATACGCAGTATTTT
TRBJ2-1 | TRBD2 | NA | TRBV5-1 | CASSLGTSGTEYNEQFF | TGCGCCAGCAGCTTGGGGACTAGCGGGACCGAATACAATGAGCAGTTCTTC
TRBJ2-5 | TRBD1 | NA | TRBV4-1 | CASSQNRGYQETQYF | TGCGCCAGCAGCCAGAACAGGGGGTACCAAGAGACCCAGTACTTC
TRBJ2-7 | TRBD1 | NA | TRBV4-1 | CASSQDWGQGSQYF | TGCGCCAGCAGCCAAGATTGGGGACAGGGTTCCCAGTACTTC
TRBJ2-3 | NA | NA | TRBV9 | CASSAASTDTQYF | TGTGCCAGCAGCGCTGCTAGCACAGATACGCAGTATTTT
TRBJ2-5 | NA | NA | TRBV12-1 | CASTYIYF | TGTGCCAGCACCTATATCTACTTC
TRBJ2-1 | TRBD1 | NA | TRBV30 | CAWSSRTGFYNEQFF | TGTGCCTGGAGTTCGAGGACAGGGTTTTACAATGAGCAGTTCTTC
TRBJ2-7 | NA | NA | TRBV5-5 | CASSLANYEQYF | TGTGCCAGCAGCTTGGCAAACTACGAGCAGTACTTC
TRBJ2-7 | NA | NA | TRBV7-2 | CASSFRLGNNPEQYF | TGTGCCAGCAGCTTTCGACTGGGGAACAACCCTGAGCAGTACTTC
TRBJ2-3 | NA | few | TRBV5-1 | CASSLTRTSSTDTQYF | TGCGCCAGCAGCTTGACCAGAACTAGCTCCACAGATACGCAGTATTTT
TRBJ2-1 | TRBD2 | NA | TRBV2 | CASSPGLDPREQFF | TGTGCCAGCAGTCCGGGACTAGATCCCCGGGAGCAGTTCTTC
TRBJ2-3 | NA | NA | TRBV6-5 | CASSDSFGTDTQYF | TGTGCCAGCAGTGACTCGTTTGGCACAGATACGCAGTATTTT
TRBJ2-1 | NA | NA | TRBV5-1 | CASSLQVSSYNEQFF | TGCGCCAGCAGCCTACAGGTGAGCTCCTACAATGAGCAGTTCTTC
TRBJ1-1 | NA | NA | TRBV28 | CASSVSPLEGENTEAFF | TGTGCCAGCAGTGTAAGCCCCCTTGAGGGCGAGAACACTGAAGCTTTCTTT
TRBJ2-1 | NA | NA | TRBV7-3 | CASSLSRTQGGFDNEQFF | TGTGCCAGCAGCTTAAGCCGGACACAGGGAGGGTTCGACAATGAGCAGTTCTTC
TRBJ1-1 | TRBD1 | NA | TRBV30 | CAWSKGLGGGVGEAFF | TGTGCCTGGAGTAAGGGCCTGGGAGGGGGCGTGGGTGAAGCTTTCTTT
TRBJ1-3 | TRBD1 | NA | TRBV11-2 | CASSRDSFSGNTIYF | TGTGCCAGCAGCCGGGACAGTTTCTCTGGAAACACCATATATTTT